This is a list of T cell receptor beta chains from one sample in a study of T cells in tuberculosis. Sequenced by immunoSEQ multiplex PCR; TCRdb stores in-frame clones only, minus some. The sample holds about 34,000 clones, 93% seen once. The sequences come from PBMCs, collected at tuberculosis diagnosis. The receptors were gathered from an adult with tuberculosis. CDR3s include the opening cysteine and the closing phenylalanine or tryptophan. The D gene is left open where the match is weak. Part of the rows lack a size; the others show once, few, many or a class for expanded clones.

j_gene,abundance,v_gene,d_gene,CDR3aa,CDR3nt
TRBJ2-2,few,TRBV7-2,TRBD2,CASSWTSGRGTGELFF,TGTGCCAGCAGCTGGACTAGCGGGAGGGGGACCGGGGAGCTGTTTTTT
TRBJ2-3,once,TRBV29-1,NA,CSVEGLFTDTQYF,TGCAGCGTTGAGGGGCTGTTCACAGATACGCAGTATTTT
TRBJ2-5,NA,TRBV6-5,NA,CASRPGQETQYF,TGTGCCAGCCGTCCCGGGCAAGAGACCCAGTACTTC
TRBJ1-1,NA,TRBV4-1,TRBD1,CASSQVGQGVTEAFF,TGCGCCAGCAGCCAAGTTGGGCAGGGGGTCACTGAAGCTTTCTTT
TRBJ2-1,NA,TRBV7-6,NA,CASSFRGSTNEQFF,TGTGCCAGCAGCTTCAGGGGTAGCACGAATGAGCAGTTCTTC
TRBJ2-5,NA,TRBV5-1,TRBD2,CASSLAGGQETQYF,TGCGCCAGCAGCTTAGCGGGAGGGCAAGAGACCCAGTACTTC
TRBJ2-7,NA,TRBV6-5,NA,CASSYSAGSTSYEQYF,TGTGCCAGCAGTTACTCGGCGGGCAGTACCTCCTACGAGCAGTACTTC
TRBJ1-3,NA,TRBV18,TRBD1,CASSAGTGGNTIYF,TGTGCCAGCTCTGCCGGGACAGGGGGAAACACCATATATTTT
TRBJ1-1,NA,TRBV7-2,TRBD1,CASRAHRGPTNTEAFF,TGTGCCAGCAGGGCGCACAGGGGGCCTACGAACACTGAAGCTTTCTTT
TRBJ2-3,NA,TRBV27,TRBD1,CASSSDRGSSTDTQYF,TGTGCCAGCAGTTCTGACAGGGGCTCTAGCACAGATACGCAGTATTTT
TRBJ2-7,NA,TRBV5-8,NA,CASSSPGVAEFYEQYF,TGTGCCAGCAGCTCACCGGGGGTAGCGGAGTTCTACGAGCAGTACTTC
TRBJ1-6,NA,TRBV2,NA,CASWGGSNSPLHF,TGTGCCAGCTGGGGGGGATCAAATTCACCTCTCCACTTT
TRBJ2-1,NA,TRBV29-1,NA,CSVDQGLVNEQFF,TGCAGCGTTGATCAGGGGTTGGTCAATGAGCAGTTCTTC
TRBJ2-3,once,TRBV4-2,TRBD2,CASSQDAGTSDAQYF,TGTGCCAGCAGCCAAGATGCCGGGACTAGCGATGCGCAGTATTTT
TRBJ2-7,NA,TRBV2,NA,CASKGLQGYEQYF,TGTGCCAGCAAGGGTTTACAGGGCTACGAGCAGTACTTC
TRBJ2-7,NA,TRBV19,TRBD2,CASSPTSGNYEQYF,TGTGCCAGTAGCCCGACTAGCGGGAATTACGAGCAGTACTTC
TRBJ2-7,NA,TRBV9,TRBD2,CASSVDSGGAAYEQYF,TGTGCCAGCAGCGTAGATTCCGGGGGGGCCGCCTACGAGCAGTACTTC
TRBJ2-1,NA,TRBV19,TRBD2,CATALAGGFNEQFF,TGTGCCACCGCACTAGCGGGAGGGTTCAATGAGCAGTTCTTC
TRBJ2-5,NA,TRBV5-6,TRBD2,CASSLFAGVETQYF,TGTGCCAGCAGCTTATTCGCGGGAGTGGAGACCCAGTACTTC
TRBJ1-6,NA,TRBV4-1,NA,CASSPRVGQGGSPLHF,TGCGCCAGCAGCCCAAGAGTCGGGCAGGGTGGTTCACCCCTCCACTTT
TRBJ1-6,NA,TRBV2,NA,CASSEDGLGVVLTLHF,TGTGCCAGCAGTGAAGACGGACTAGGAGTGGTTTTGACCCTCCACTTT
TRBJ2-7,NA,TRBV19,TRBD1,CASSITGGAYEQYF,TGTGCCAGTAGTATAACAGGGGGCGCGTACGAGCAGTACTTC
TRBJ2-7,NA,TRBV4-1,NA,CASSQTTGSYEQYF,TGCGCCAGCAGCCAAACGACAGGATCCTACGAGCAGTACTTC
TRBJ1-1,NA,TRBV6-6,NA,CASSHGFNTEAFF,TGTGCCAGCAGCCACGGGTTTAACACTGAAGCTTTCTTT
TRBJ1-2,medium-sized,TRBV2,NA,CASARDDYGYTF,TGTGCCAGCGCCAGGGATGACTATGGCTACACCTTC
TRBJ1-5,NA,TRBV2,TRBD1,CASTDRGLNRNQPQHF,TGTGCCAGCACCGACAGGGGCCTTAATCGTAATCAGCCCCAGCATTTT
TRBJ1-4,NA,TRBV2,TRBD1,CASSRDRGDEKLFF,TGTGCCAGCAGTAGGGACAGGGGCGATGAAAAACTGTTTTTT
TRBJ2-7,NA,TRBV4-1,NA,CASSQDRLRKNTYEQYF,TGCGCCAGCAGCCAAGATAGATTGCGGAAAAATACCTACGAGCAGTACTTC
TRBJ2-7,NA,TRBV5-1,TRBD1,CASSSGTVGTEQYF,TGCGCCAGCAGCTCTGGGACAGTAGGTACCGAGCAGTACTTC
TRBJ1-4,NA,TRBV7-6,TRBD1,CASSLLGQSRGLDEKLFF,TGTGCCAGCAGCTTACTGGGACAGTCGAGGGGGTTGGATGAAAAACTGTTTTTT
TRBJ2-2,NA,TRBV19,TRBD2,CASSIVAGQTGELFF,TGTGCCAGTAGTATAGTAGCGGGGCAGACCGGGGAGCTGTTTTTT
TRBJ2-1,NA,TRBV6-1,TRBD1,CASSGDRGHNEQFF,TGTGCCAGCAGTGGGGACAGGGGCCACAATGAGCAGTTCTTC
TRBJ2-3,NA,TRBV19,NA,CASSIGGDTQYF,TGTGCCAGTAGTATTGGAGGAGATACGCAGTATTTT